This T cell receptor beta chain was obtained from a study of radiation and T cells in renal cell carcinoma. The overall study: Nephrectomy followed 15 Gy stereotactic body radiation by 4 weeks. Study-level results: Top tumor clonotypes rose in blood 2 weeks post-radiation, then contracted.

The data were produced by immunoSEQ multiplex PCR, yet TCRdb's version contains in-frame clones alone and is incomplete. This repertoire shows fewer than 150,000 clones, more than 75% found once; its top ten account for approximately 6%. Comment on this clone: Its specificity is not known.

The time point denotes: blood 2 weeks post-SBRT. Treatment reported: 15 Gy SBRT to primary tumor, nephrectomy 4 weeks later. After SBRT, blood was collected at 2 and 4 weeks, plus baseline. The tumor was a clear cell renal cell carcinoma. This receptor was identified in a woman between 65 and 79 years old with renal cell carcinoma. The sample in question was blood, obtained from a patient whose treatment included radiotherapy and nephrectomy.

This chain's CDR3 is CASSSVRGSYEQYF. The CDR3 coding sequence is TGTGCCAGCAGTTCCGTCCGGGGTTCCTACGAGCAGTACTTC. The chain is built from TRBV11-3 and TRBJ2-7; possibly TRBD2 for D (5 bases). CDR1 and CDR2 (germline): SGHNT, YENEEA. This CDR3 is built from 14 residues. The ends were cut back, 6 bases at V and 1 base at J, with 13 bases in the middle.